The 7 T cell receptor beta chains below all came from one sample that was sequenced in a study of identical twins. TCRdb re-called the 5' RACE reads with MiXCR, one entry per CDR3 protein. Of fewer than 900,000 distinct CDR3 sequences listed, 18% are singletons. The data were also submitted as part of a second study, on T cells expressing NK-cell markers.

Sequenced: PBMCs. Source of these receptors: a woman aged 18-29 years in good health.

J is TRBJ2-5 and V is TRBV25-1, with TRBD2 identical over 7 bases. The CDR3 contains 15 residues. Germline values: CDR1 MGHDK, CDR2 SYGVNS. Unmatched junction bases numbered 11, after V lost 5 bases and J lost 5 bases. This chain's CDR3 is CASSTATGGRETQYF. The CDR3 nucleotides are TGTGCCAGCAGTACGGCGACGGGGGGACGGGAGACCCAGTACTTC.

The rearrangement uses TRBV7-8 and TRBJ2-5; D not certain. V was shortened by 1 base and J by 2 bases, with 8 bases between the two germline ends. The CDR3 runs 14 residues. Germline V gives CDR1 SGHVS, CDR2 FQNEAQ. This CDR3 reads CASSLDYGQETQYF. DNA for the CDR3: TGTGCCAGCAGCTTAGATTATGGTCAAGAGACCCAGTACTTC.

This clonotype was detected only a few times. This sequence joins TRBV20-1 and TRBJ2-5; either TRBD1 or TRBD2 may supply D (6 bases each). Germline values: CDR1 DFQATT, CDR2 SNEGSKA (reference sequence). Trimming stripped 2 bases from V and 4 bases from J, with 14 bases between. This CDR3 is 14 amino acids long. The CDR3, as DNA: TGCAGTGCTAGAAAGGGGGGCCGGTTAGAGACCCAGTACTTC. Amino acid sequence: CSARKGGRLETQYF.

The J gene is TRBJ2-7, the V gene TRBV11-2; 12 bases match TRBD1. Germline-derived CDR1 and CDR2 are SGHAT and FQNNGV. The J segment lost 13 bases and the V segment lost 5 bases, leaving 6 bases of the junction unmatched. CDR3 length equals 12 residues. Here the CDR3 DNA reads TGTGCCAGCAGCCGGGACAGGGGGCAGGTCTACTTC. It encodes CASSRDRGQVYF.

The V and J genes are TRBV6-5 and TRBJ2-1, with TRBD2 matching over 10 bases. J gave up 5 bases and V 3 bases, and 10 bases lay outside the gene matches. Per the germline V gene, CDR1 is MNHEY and CDR2 is SVGAGI. The CDR3 spans 17 residues. As DNA, the CDR3 is TGTGCCAGCAGTTATTGGCCTAGCGGGAGTGTAGACAATGAGCAGTTCTTC. It specifies CASSYWPSGSVDNEQFF.

The rearrangement joins TRBV24-1 to TRBJ2-2; TRBD1 agrees at 10 bases. Germline lookup yields CDR1 KGHDR and CDR2 SFDVKD. With 7 bases clipped from V and 5 bases from J, the junction kept 6 bases outside the gene matches. CDR3 length: 15 amino acids. The CDR3 sequence: CATRAGQGRTGELFF. The CDR3 DNA follows: TGTGCCACCAGGGCGGGACAGGGGAGGACCGGGGAGCTGTTTTTT.

This chain connects TRBV20-1 to TRBJ1-2; 8 bases map to TRBD1. Germline loops: CDR1 DFQATT, CDR2 SNEGSKA (reference sequence). This CDR3 spans 15 amino acids. V lost 0 bases and J lost 7; bases outside the gene matches: 10. CDR3 sequence: CSARDLRQGSGGYTF. The CDR3 nucleotides read TGCAGTGCTAGAGATCTCAGACAGGGGTCTGGTGGCTACACCTTC.